This T cell receptor (beta chain) was captured in a study of identical twins. Study-wide results and limits: Cross-sectional statistics, not tracking of the same donors, supported the conclusions. High-abundance cord blood beta clonotypes had fewer insertions; memory repertoires showed none.

Of note for this clonotype: Its antigen is undetermined.

One entry per CDR3 protein, called by TCRdb with MiXCR from the 5' RACE reads. The sample holds some 300,000 distinct CDR3 sequences, roughly 12% seen once. The CDR3 runs 12 residues. V dropped 4 bases and J dropped 4 bases, with 9 bases sitting between them. Germline values: CDR1 SQVTM, CDR2 ANQGSEA. Another study also made use of these data, one on yellow fever vaccine responses in identical twins.

The TCR comes from a woman in her late teens or twenties in good health. J is TRBJ2-3 and V is TRBV29-1; D unclear. The sample comprised CD8+ T cells sorted from blood. The CDR3 DNA is TGCAGCGTTGCTCATGGGGCAGATACGCAGTATTTT. It is translated as CSVAHGADTQYF.